This is a list of T cell receptor beta chains from one sample in a study of blood T cell repertoires in COVID-19. The assay was immunoSEQ multiplex PCR, and TCRdb's table has in-frame clones only and misses some. The table shows hundreds of thousands of clones, with around nine tenths occurring only once. Sequencing input: PBMCs or T cells enriched from blood (not recorded which). Source of these receptors: a woman aged 18-29 years with acute COVID-19. Both conserved end residues are part of each CDR3. A D gene is named only where the DNA matches it firmly. Rows may omit the clone size; those that give it use once, few, many or a size class.

v_call	d_call	clone_size	j_call	cdr3_aa	cdr3_nt
TRBV12-3/TRBV12-4	-	-	TRBJ1-1	CASSFALNTEAFF	TGTGCCAGCAGTTTTGCGTTGAACACTGAAGCTTTCTTT
TRBV27	TRBD2	-	TRBJ2-1	CASSLSTGRGNEQFF	TGTGCCAGCAGTTTATCAACGGGGAGGGGCAATGAGCAGTTCTTC
TRBV7-9	TRBD2	once	TRBJ2-2	CASSPSGRAGGELFF	TGTGCCAGCAGCCCAAGCGGGAGGGCCGGAGGGGAGCTGTTTTTT
TRBV18	TRBD1	-	TRBJ2-7	CASSPQGAYEQYF	TGTGCCAGCTCACCGCAGGGGGCTTACGAGCAGTACTTC
TRBV27	-	-	TRBJ2-1	CASSYDRVNNEQFF	TGTGCCAGCAGCTATGACAGAGTTAACAATGAGCAGTTCTTC
TRBV3-1/TRBV3-2	-	-	TRBJ2-2	CASRGVSEGTGELFF	TGTGCCAGCAGGGGGGTTTCGGAGGGAACCGGGGAGCTGTTTTTT
TRBV27	-	-	TRBJ1-2	CASTSGNGYTF	TGTGCCAGCACTAGCGGGAACGGCTACACCTTC
TRBV13	-	-	TRBJ2-3	CASSLRADTQYF	TGTGCCAGCAGCCTTAGAGCAGATACGCAGTATTTT
TRBV24-1	TRBD2	-	TRBJ2-1	CATSDRLAGEHAEQFF	TGTGCCACCAGTGATCGACTAGCGGGAGAACATGCTGAGCAGTTCTTC
TRBV11-2	TRBD2	-	TRBJ2-3	CASSLPGLARQDTQYF	TGTGCCAGCAGCTTGCCGGGACTAGCGAGACAAGATACGCAGTATTTT
TRBV28	-	-	TRBJ1-1	CASTRGPEAFF	TGTGCCAGCACCAGAGGGCCTGAAGCTTTCTTT
TRBV7-9	TRBD1	-	TRBJ2-3	CASTANRGSRTDTQYF	TGTGCCAGCACGGCTAACAGGGGGTCCCGCACAGATACGCAGTATTTT
TRBV18	-	few	TRBJ1-1	CASSPSRDTEAFF	TGTGCCAGCTCACCATCCCGGGACACTGAAGCTTTCTTT
TRBV5-6	TRBD2	-	TRBJ2-7	CASSLGLAGSYEQYF	TGTGCCAGCAGCCTTGGACTAGCGGGGTCTTACGAGCAGTACTTC
TRBV7-6	TRBD2	-	TRBJ2-6	CASSPFIGGTGANVLTF	TGTGCCAGCAGCCCCTTTATCGGGGGGACTGGGGCCAACGTCCTGACTTTC
TRBV20-1	TRBD1	-	TRBJ1-5	CSASDRFVTGGQRQPQHF	TGCAGTGCTAGTGACCGCTTTGTAACAGGGGGACAGAGACAGCCCCAGCATTTT
TRBV5-6	-	-	TRBJ2-7	CASSPERLAREQYF	TGTGCCAGCAGCCCGGAGCGGCTAGCCAGAGAGCAGTACTTC
TRBV3-1/TRBV3-2	TRBD1	-	TRBJ1-4	CASSQEAGTGGVRYEKLFF	TGTGCCAGCAGCCAAGAGGCCGGGACAGGGGGCGTTCGATATGAAAAACTGTTTTTT
TRBV19	TRBD1	-	TRBJ2-7	CASSPGQGKSSYEQYF	TGTGCCAGTAGTCCAGGACAGGGTAAGAGCTCCTACGAGCAGTACTTC
TRBV10-3	-	-	TRBJ1-2	CAISESAGAGVNYGYTF	TGTGCCATCAGTGAGTCAGCGGGGGCAGGGGTAAACTATGGCTACACCTTC
TRBV30	TRBD2	-	TRBJ2-2	CACIPRERGMSTGELFF	TGTGCCTGCATCCCCAGGGAGCGGGGCATGAGCACCGGGGAGCTGTTTTTT
TRBV6-5	-	-	TRBJ1-2	CASSFYDTRDGYTF	TGTGCCAGCAGTTTCTACGACACTAGGGATGGCTACACCTTC
TRBV5-4	TRBD1	-	TRBJ1-2	CASSLAQGANYGYTF	TGTGCCAGCAGCTTGGCTCAGGGGGCTAACTATGGCTACACCTTC
TRBV7-2	-	once	TRBJ1-5	CASSLGQVGVQPQHF	TGTGCCAGCAGCTTAGGACAGGTGGGCGTTCAGCCCCAGCATTTT
TRBV18	TRBD2	-	TRBJ2-1	CASSPYRTSGNEQFF	TGTGCCAGCTCACCATACAGGACTAGTGGCAATGAGCAGTTCTTC
TRBV7-7	-	-	TRBJ2-1	CASSPQGLWNEQFF	TGTGCTAGCAGCCCCCAAGGACTATGGAATGAGCAGTTCTTC
TRBV7-6	-	-	TRBJ2-7	CASSLDTVRGYEQYF	TGTGCCAGCAGCTTAGACACAGTCAGGGGCTACGAGCAGTACTTC
TRBV6-5	-	-	TRBJ2-7	CASSYQQSSEQYF	TGTGCCAGCAGTTACCAACAGTCGTCCGAGCAGTACTTC
TRBV7-9	TRBD1	-	TRBJ1-6	CALQTGSESPLHF	TGTGCGCTTCAGACAGGGTCGGAATCACCCCTCCACTTT
TRBV30	-	-	TRBJ1-2	CAWSRTNYGYTF	TGTGCCTGGAGTCGTACTAACTATGGCTACACCTTC
TRBV11-3	-	-	TRBJ1-1	CASSKQAHTEAFF	TGTGCCAGCAGCAAACAGGCGCACACTGAAGCTTTCTTT
TRBV28	TRBD1	once	TRBJ1-4	CASSWGQVGEKLFF	TGTGCCAGCAGTTGGGGACAGGTGGGGGAAAAACTGTTTTTT
TRBV28	-	-	TRBJ2-7	CASSLERASSYEQYF	TGTGCCAGCAGCCTCGAGCGGGCCTCCTCCTACGAGCAGTACTTC
TRBV30	TRBD1	-	TRBJ1-6	CAWTGQGDSPLHF	TGTGCCTGGACGGGACAGGGGGACTCACCCCTCCACTTT
TRBV10-3	TRBD1	once	TRBJ2-7	CATRGEGTGVYEQYF	TGTGCCACCCGCGGGGAGGGGACAGGGGTGTACGAGCAGTACTTC
TRBV10-2	TRBD2	-	TRBJ2-1	CASTGPAGRESSYNEQFF	TGCGCCAGCACTGGTCCCGCAGGGCGGGAGAGCTCCTACAATGAGCAGTTCTTC
TRBV6-5	TRBD1	-	TRBJ1-1	CASSQRTGKTEAFF	TGTGCCAGCAGTCAACGGACAGGGAAGACTGAAGCTTTCTTT
TRBV7-2	-	-	TRBJ1-2	CASNSPSGATNYGYTF	TGTGCCAGCAATTCTCCGAGCGGGGCTACCAACTATGGCTACACCTTC
TRBV7-2	TRBD1	once	TRBJ2-5	CASSSPQGTGGSQYF	TGTGCCAGCAGCTCCCCCCAAGGGACAGGGGGGTCCCAGTACTTC
TRBV7-3	TRBD2	-	TRBJ2-1	CASSLVAGPYNEQFF	TGTGCCAGCAGCCTGGTAGCGGGCCCCTACAATGAGCAGTTCTTC
TRBV3-1/TRBV3-2	TRBD2	-	TRBJ2-7	CASSQRSRGRGEQYF	TGTGCCAGCAGCCAGAGGTCTCGCGGGAGGGGGGAGCAGTACTTC
TRBV30	TRBD1	-	TRBJ2-1	CAWSVRTGDRGGYNEQFF	TGTGCCTGGAGTGTACGTACGGGCGACAGGGGGGGCTACAATGAGCAGTTCTTC
TRBV18	TRBD1	-	TRBJ2-5	CASSPGQGAGTQYF	TGTGCCAGCTCACCGGGGCAGGGGGCTGGGACCCAGTACTTC
TRBV7-8	TRBD1	once	TRBJ1-5	CASSLLTGTGNFQPQHF	TGTGCCAGCAGCCTATTGACCGGGACAGGGAATTTTCAGCCCCAGCATTTT
TRBV3-1/TRBV3-2	TRBD1	-	TRBJ1-2	CASSLGTGGTAIYGYTF	TGTGCCAGCAGCCTTGGGACCGGAGGGACAGCGATCTATGGCTACACCTTC
TRBV9	-	-	TRBJ2-7	CASSMRDSYEQYF	TGTGCCAGCAGCATGCGGGACTCCTACGAGCAGTACTTC
TRBV12-5	TRBD1	-	TRBJ1-2	CASGPHDRGSSYGYTF	TGTGCTAGTGGTCCCCATGACAGGGGGAGCTCCTATGGCTACACCTTC
TRBV29-1	TRBD2	-	TRBJ2-2	CSATSGNSIGELFF	TGCAGCGCGACTAGCGGGAACTCGATCGGGGAGCTGTTTTTT